The 15 T cell receptor beta chains presented below share a single source sample, sequenced in a study of T cell repertoires in cytomegalovirus infection. TCRdb itself ran the reads through MiXCR, one entry per CDR3 protein. The sample lists 270,000 or so distinct CDR3 sequences, over 15% occurring once. Sequenced input: CD8+ T cells from PBMCs. All receptors derive from a human donor in good health (CMV status not recorded). Some clones in this sample may be carry-over from other donors' samples.

J is TRBJ2-5 and V is TRBV29-1; 8 nucleotides line up with TRBD2. Germline assignment: CDR1 SQVTM and CDR2 ANQGSEA. The CDR3 covers 15 residues. Losses at the gene ends were 3 bases for V and 2 bases for J; bases not matched to a gene: 8. The CDR3 spells CSVESGGQQQETQYF. DNA of the CDR3: TGCAGCGTTGAGTCGGGGGGGCAGCAACAAGAGACCCAGTACTTC.

There are many counts of this clonotype. The rearrangement links TRBV12-3 or TRBV12-4 to TRBJ2-3; D unclear. CDR3 length: 12 amino acids. Trimming pared 4 bases from V and 6 bases from J, leaving 8 bases between. The CDR3 loop reads CASSSALDTQYF. The DNA of the CDR3 is TGTGCCAGCAGTTCCGCCCTGGATACGCAGTATTTT.

In its sample, this clonotype was seen many times. The chain links TRBV7-2 to TRBJ2-3; 8 nucleotides line up with TRBD1. The CDR3 has 14 residues. Unmatched junction bases numbered 1, after V lost 3 bases and J lost 2 bases. CDR1 SGHTA and CDR2 FQGNSA come from the germline V gene. DNA for the CDR3: TGTGCCAGCAGCTTGGACAGGGACACAGATACGCAGTATTTT. Translating gives CASSLDRDTDTQYF. The full variable domain, rest sourced from reference TRBV7-2 and TRBJ2-3, is GAGVSQSPSNKVTEKGKDVELRCDPISGHTALYWYRQSLGQGLEFLIYFQGNSAPDKSGLPSDRFSAERTGGSVSTLTIQRTQQEDSAVYLCASSLDRDTDTQYFGPGTRLTVL.

The chain uses TRBV20-1 and TRBJ1-5; TRBD1 is a possible D gene (5 bases). Germline V CDR1 and CDR2: DFQATT, SNEGSKA (reference sequence). The germline V and J ends were trimmed by 3 bases and 5 bases, with 20 bases remaining between them. The CDR3 sequence is 16 residues long. Here the CDR3 DNA reads TGCAGTGCTAGCTCCGGGGCCTTCAATTCCTATCAGCCCCAGCATTTT. Protein: CSASSGAFNSYQPQHF.

The V gene is TRBV13, the J gene TRBJ2-3, with 9 bases lining up with TRBD1. Trimming removed 5 bases from V and 4 bases from J; junction bases left unmatched: 13. This CDR3 has 17 residues. Germline-derived CDR1 and CDR2 are PRHDT and FYEKMQ (reference sequence). CDR3 protein: CASSTRTGVRIPDTQYF. DNA for the CDR3: TGTGCCAGCAGCACCCGGACAGGGGTTAGGATTCCAGATACGCAGTATTTT.

This clonotype was seen many times. V is TRBV11-2 and J is TRBJ2-2; maybe TRBD1 (6 bases). V lost 5 bases and J lost 7, with 14 bases in between. Per the germline V gene, CDR1 is SGHAT and CDR2 is FQNNGV. The CDR3 is 14 amino acids. As DNA, the CDR3 is TGTGCCAGCAGCACGGCCCAGGGGCGCGGGGAGCTGTTTTTT. This gives the protein CASSTAQGRGELFF.

CDR3 nucleotides: TGTGCCAGCAGTTTCCGGACAGCGAACACTGAAGCTTTCTTT. Amino acid sequence: CASSFRTANTEAFF. The chain combines TRBV27 with TRBJ1-1, with D possibly matching TRBD1 (6 bases). From germline, CDR1 is MNHEY and CDR2 SMNVEV (reference sequence). The CDR3 spans 14 residues. Trimming cost V 3 bases and J 1 base, with 9 bases left between them.

This chain joins TRBV28 and TRBJ2-3; TRBD2 matches 11 bases. This CDR3 has 18 amino acids. Germline lookup yields CDR1 MDHEN and CDR2 SYDVKM. V lost 2 bases to trimming and J lost 2 bases; unmatched junction nucleotides: 9. CDR3 nucleotide sequence: TGTGCCAGCAGTTTAGGGGTTAGCGGGGGGGCCCCCACAGATACGCAGTATTTT. Translated: CASSLGVSGGAPTDTQYF. Combining the CDR3 with reference TRBV28 and TRBJ2-3 gives the whole variable domain DVKVTQSSRYLVKRTGEKVFLECVQDMDHENMFWYRQDPGLGLRLIYFSYDVKMKEKGDIPEGYSVSREKKERFSLILESASTNQTSMYLCASSLGVSGGAPTDTQYFGPGTRLTVL.

This clonotype appeared a few times. This sequence joins TRBV6-2 or TRBV6-3 and TRBJ2-5, with D unclear. There are 14 residues in the CDR3. Trimming shortened V by 7 bases and J by 4 bases, and 16 bases separated the two germline ends. Germline V CDR1 and CDR2: MNHEY, SVGEGT. CDR3 sequence: CASTVPLNAETQYF. For the CDR3, the DNA is TGTGCCAGCACCGTCCCCCTAAACGCAGAGACCCAGTACTTC.

This chain joins TRBV19 and TRBJ1-1; D not resolved. The CDR3 is made up of 13 amino acids. V shed 7 bases and J shed 1 base, with 10 bases lying between them. Germline lookup yields CDR1 LNHDA and CDR2 SQIVND (reference sequence). CDR3 amino acids: CASTKMTNTEAFF. The CDR3, as DNA: TGTGCCAGTACTAAGATGACGAACACTGAAGCTTTCTTT. The whole variable domain, remainder taken from reference TRBV19 and TRBJ1-1, is DGGITQSPKYLFRKEGQNVTLSCEQNLNHDAMYWYRQDPGQGLRLIYYSQIVNDFQKGDIAEGYSVSREKKESFPLTVTSAQKNPTAFYLCASTKMTNTEAFFGQGTRLTVV.

This chain links TRBV20-1 with TRBJ2-7, with TRBD1 matching 8 bases. The CDR3 covers 14 residues. The V segment lost 3 bases and the J segment 1 base; nucleotides outside the gene matches: 5. Germline CDR1 reads DFQATT; CDR2 reads SNEGSKA (reference sequence). DNA for the CDR3: TGCAGTGCTAGGACAGGGGCGAGGTCCTACGAGCAGTACTTC. Residues: CSARTGARSYEQYF.

A few counts support this clonotype. This sequence joins TRBV10-3 and TRBJ1-1; D gene ambiguous. Between the trimmed V and J ends, which lost 2 bases and 3 bases, there was a span of 4 bases. Germline CDR1 is ENHRY and CDR2 is SYGVKD. This CDR3 region has 12 residues. DNA for the CDR3: TGTGCCATCAGTGAGCACGACACTGAAGCTTTCTTT. As protein: CAISEHDTEAFF.

The gene calls are TRBV5-1 and TRBJ2-2; D assignment may be TRBD1 or TRBD2 (5 bases each). The V end lost 7 bases, the J end lost 6 bases, and 19 bases lay between the germline ends. CDR3 length: 15 amino acids. Germline V gives CDR1 SGHRS, CDR2 YFSETQ. The CDR3 nucleotides read TGCGCCAGCGGCTACCGGGGCGAGAGGGCCGGGGAGCTGTTTTTT. The encoded protein is CASGYRGERAGELFF.

This clonotype has only a few counts. The chain uses TRBV5-6 and TRBJ2-1, with D tentatively TRBD2 (6 bases). Per the germline V gene, CDR1 is SGHDT and CDR2 is YYEEEE. Trimming took 4 bases from V and 0 from J, leaving 14 bases between them. This CDR3 is built from 16 residues. The CDR3 reads CASSPRAGSSYNEQFF. Here the CDR3 DNA reads TGTGCCAGCAGCCCCCGGGCGGGAAGCTCCTACAATGAGCAGTTCTTC.

This clonotype was detected many times. The chain is built from TRBV12-3 or TRBV12-4 and TRBJ1-5, with D perhaps TRBD1 (5 bases). The V end was cut by 1 base, the J end by 7 bases, with 11 bases between. CDR3 length: 14 amino acids. The chain's CDR3 is CASSLGRGGQPQHF. In DNA, the CDR3 is TGTGCCAGCAGTTTAGGGAGGGGAGGGCAGCCCCAGCATTTT.